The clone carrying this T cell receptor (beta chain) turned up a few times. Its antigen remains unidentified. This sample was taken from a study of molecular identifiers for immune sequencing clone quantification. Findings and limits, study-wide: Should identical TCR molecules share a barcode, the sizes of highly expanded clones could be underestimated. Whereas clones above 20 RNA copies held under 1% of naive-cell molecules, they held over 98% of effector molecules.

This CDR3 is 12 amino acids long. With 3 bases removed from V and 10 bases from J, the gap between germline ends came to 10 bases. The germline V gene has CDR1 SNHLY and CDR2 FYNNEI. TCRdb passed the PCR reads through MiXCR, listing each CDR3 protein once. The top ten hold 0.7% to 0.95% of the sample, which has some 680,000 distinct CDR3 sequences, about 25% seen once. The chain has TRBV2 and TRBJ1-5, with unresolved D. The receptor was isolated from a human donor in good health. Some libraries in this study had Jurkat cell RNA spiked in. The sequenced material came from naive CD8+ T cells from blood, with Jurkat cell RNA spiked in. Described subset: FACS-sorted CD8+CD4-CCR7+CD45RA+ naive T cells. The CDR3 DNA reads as TGTGCCAGCAGTGACAGGCGGGATCCCCAGCATTTT. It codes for CASSDRRDPQHF.